The clone carrying this TCR beta chain came up a few times. Its antigen is still unknown. This CDR3 spans 15 amino acids. Trimming took off 1 base at V and 3 bases at J, with 12 bases between the two ends. The germline V gene encodes CDR1 SGHAT and CDR2 FQNNGV. The source of the sample is a study of PD-1 blockade in classical Hodgkin lymphoma. Points from the study as a whole: Diversity similar to that of newly diagnosed patients was seen at baseline in complete responders.

Some clones are missing from TCRdb's copy, which holds only in-frame ones; the method was immunoSEQ multiplex PCR. Here the sample spans under 30,000 clones, roughly four fifths being singletons. All patients relapsed after autologous stem cell transplantation, and brentuximab vedotin exposure varied. V gene TRBV11-2 combines with J gene TRBJ2-5; D not certain. The sequence derives from a human donor with classical Hodgkin lymphoma. The sample was peripheral blood mononuclear cells (PBMCs), taken before the second cycle of nivolumab. CDR3 sequence (DNA): TGTGCCAGCAGCTTAGTTCCGGCCCTCAAAGAGACCCAGTACTTC. Residues: CASSLVPALKETQYF.